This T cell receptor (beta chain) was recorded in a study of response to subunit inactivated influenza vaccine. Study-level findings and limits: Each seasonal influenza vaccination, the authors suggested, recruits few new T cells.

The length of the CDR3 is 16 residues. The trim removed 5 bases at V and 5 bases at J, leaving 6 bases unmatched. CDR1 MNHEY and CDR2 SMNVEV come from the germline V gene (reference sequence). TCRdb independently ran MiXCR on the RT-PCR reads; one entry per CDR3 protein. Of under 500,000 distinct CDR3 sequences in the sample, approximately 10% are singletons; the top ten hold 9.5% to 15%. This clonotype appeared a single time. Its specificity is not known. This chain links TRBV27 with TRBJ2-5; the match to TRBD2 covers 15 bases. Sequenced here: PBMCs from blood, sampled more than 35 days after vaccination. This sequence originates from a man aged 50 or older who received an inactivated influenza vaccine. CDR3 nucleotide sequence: TGTGCCAGCAGTCCCGGACTAGCGGGGGGGCCGGAGACCCAGTACTTC. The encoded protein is CASSPGLAGGPETQYF.